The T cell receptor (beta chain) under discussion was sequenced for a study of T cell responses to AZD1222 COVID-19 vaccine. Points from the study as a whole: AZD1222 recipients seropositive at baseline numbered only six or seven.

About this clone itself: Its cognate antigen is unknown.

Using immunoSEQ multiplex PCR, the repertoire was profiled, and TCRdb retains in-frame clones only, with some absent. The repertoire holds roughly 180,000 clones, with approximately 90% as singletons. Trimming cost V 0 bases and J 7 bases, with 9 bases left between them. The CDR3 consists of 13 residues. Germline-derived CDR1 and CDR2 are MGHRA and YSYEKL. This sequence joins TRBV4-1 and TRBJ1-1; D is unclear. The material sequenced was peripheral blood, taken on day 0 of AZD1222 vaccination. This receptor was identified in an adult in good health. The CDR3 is CASSQERVVEAFF. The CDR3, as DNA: TGCGCCAGCAGCCAAGAGCGGGTGGTTGAAGCTTTCTTT.